The T cell receptor beta chain under discussion was sequenced for a study of healthy donors' naive CD4 and CD8 T cells. Sorting defined naive CD4+ as CD4+CD8-CD45RO-CD45RA+ and naive CD8+ as CD8+CD4-CD45RA+CD27bright. Starting from roughly 0.45 ug of total RNA, TCR libraries were made with linear amplification. TCRdb re-analysed the reads in MiXCR, keeping a single row per CDR3 protein. The sample contains approximately 180,000 distinct CDR3 sequences, under 85% of which appear only once. This CDR3 has 12 residues. Germline trimming cut 7 bases from V and 7 bases from J; bases unmatched to any gene: 4. Germline V gene lookup returns CDR1 MNHEY and CDR2 SMNVEV (reference sequence). Study outcomes and limitations: About 13% of CD4/CD8 propensity variance appeared explained by V, J and CDR3 charge. Negatively charged CDR3s marked CD8+ lineage; positively charged CDR3s marked CD4+ lineage. Reportedly, most V and J gene segments showed naive CD4+ versus CD8+ bias.

Worth noting for this clonotype: Its antigen is as yet unknown.

This clonotype originated in a pool of human donors in good health; the sample pools cells from several healthy donors. Sequenced sample: naive CD4+ and CD8+ T cells sorted from blood, pooled from several donors. This chain joins TRBV27 and TRBJ2-7, with 10 nucleotides matching TRBD2. CDR3 protein: CASTSGSGEQYF. The CDR3 nucleotides are TGTGCCAGCACTAGCGGGAGCGGGGAGCAGTACTTC.